The 5 T cell receptor beta chains listed next were all sequenced from one sample in a study of T cell responses to AZD1222 COVID-19 vaccine. Here immunoSEQ multiplex PCR was the method, and the copy in TCRdb shows in-frame clones only, minus some. This table has roughly 70,000 clones, roughly 88% appearing once. Source: peripheral blood, taken on day 0 of AZD1222 vaccination. Source of these receptors: an adult in good health.

The CDR3 DNA reads TGCGCCAGCAGCCCTTCAGAGAACACTGAAGCTTTCTTT. Translated, it gives CASSPSENTEAFF. The chain recombines TRBV4-1 with TRBJ1-1; D remains unclear. In germline, CDR1 is MGHRA, CDR2 YSYEKL. This CDR3 is built from 13 residues. V was shortened by 4 bases and J by 1 base, with 7 bases between the two germline ends.

The chain recombines TRBV28 with TRBJ2-7, with 8 bases fitting TRBD1. This CDR3 spans 14 amino acids. J lost 4 bases, V lost 6 bases, and 8 bases had no gene match. CDR1 MDHEN and CDR2 SYDVKM come from the germline V gene. The CDR3 nucleotides read TGTGCCAGCAGGTCAATTACAGGGGGATACGAGCAGTACTTC. Its translation: CASRSITGGYEQYF.

The chain recombines TRBV3-1 (or the pseudogene TRBV3-2) with TRBJ1-2, with a weak D call TRBD1 (6 bases). Germline V lookup: CDR1 LGHDT, CDR2 YNNKEL (reference sequence). The V gene lost 0 bases and the J gene lost 7 bases, with 12 bases spanning the gap. This CDR3 region has 14 residues. CDR3 residues: CASSQDQGLGGYTF. CDR3 DNA: TGTGCCAGCAGCCAAGATCAGGGGCTTGGTGGCTACACCTTC.

The V and J genes are TRBV29-1 and TRBJ1-1; possible D gene TRBD1, 5 bases. CDR3 length equals 13 residues. The V gene lost 6 bases and the J gene lost 0 bases, with 11 bases spanning the gap. CDR1 and CDR2 (germline): SQVTM, ANQGSEA. CDR3 region: CSVGGRMNTEAFF. For the CDR3, the DNA is TGCAGCGTGGGGGGGAGGATGAACACTGAAGCTTTCTTT.

This chain uses TRBV11-2 with TRBJ1-4; D not resolved. Germline CDR1 SGHAT, CDR2 FQNNGV. The length of the CDR3 is 13 residues. Trimming took 0 bases from V and 6 from J, leaving 5 bases between them. This chain's CDR3 is CASSLDVDEKLFF. The CDR3 DNA is TGTGCCAGCAGCTTAGACGTCGATGAAAAACTGTTTTTT.